The 3 T cell receptor beta chains below were found in one sample sequenced in a study of blood T cells in healthy people across ages (dated by TCRdb to the mid-2010s). The library was prepared using 5' RACE. For sequencing, an Illumina HiSeq 2500 was employed. A second roughly 6 to 11 cycle PCR used a sample-barcoded 5' primer and a J-beta primer mix. TCRdb handled the public reads itself, with Q25 trimming in fastp and clone calling in MiXCR, and kept productive beta chains. For every CDR3 protein sequence, its rows merge into one entry that carries the most common genes and DNA. The sample profile shows about 1,800,000 distinct CDR3 sequences; under 30% of them were found once. 7.7% of the sample is in the top ten clones. The sample taken for sequencing was blood. The receptors were gathered from a young woman in good health.

On this clonotype: A read error may account for a junction end that differs from germline. V is TRBV5-6 and J is TRBJ2-7; D is uncertain. The CDR3 contains 14 residues. From germline, CDR1 is SGHDT and CDR2 YYEEEE. CDR3: CASSVGPSSYEQYF. CDR3 sequence (DNA): TGTGCGAGCAGTGTCGGACCCAGCTCCTACGAGCAGTACTTC.

This clonotype was seen a handful of times. J is TRBJ2-7 and V is TRBV27, with 7 bases identical to TRBD1. Trimming removed 11 bases from V and 2 bases from J; junction bases left unmatched: 12. The CDR3 loop spans 14 amino acids. CDR1 and CDR2 from the germline V gene are MNHEY and SMNVEV (reference sequence). The CDR3 protein is CACYTGTDAYEQYF. DNA for the CDR3: TGTGCCTGCTATACCGGGACAGACGCCTACGAGCAGTACTTC.

This clonotype was seen a handful of times. The CDR3 DNA sequence: TGCAGTGCGGTGGGGGGTGGCTCACCCCTCCACTTT. Translated, it gives CSAVGGGSPLHF. V and J are TRBV20-1 and TRBJ1-6; possibly TRBD1 for D (5 bases). The CDR3 contains 12 residues. V lost 6 bases, J lost 10 bases, and 13 bases lay in between. From germline, CDR1 is DFQATT and CDR2 SNEGSKA (reference sequence).